One sample yielded the 14 T cell receptor beta chains listed below, sequenced in a study of cytomegalovirus exposure and HLA in healthy donors. Sequenced by immunoSEQ multiplex PCR; TCRdb stores in-frame clones only, minus some. Among over 100,000 clones listed, roughly 90% were seen once. Sample: PBMCs. Every receptor here comes from a woman in her late teens or twenties in good health and CMV-seropositive.

The chain recombines TRBV14 with TRBJ1-1; maybe TRBD1 (6 bases). In germline, CDR1 is SGHDN, CDR2 FVKESK. The V end was cut by 3 bases, the J end by 0 bases, with 14 bases between. The CDR3 runs to 16 residues. The CDR3 bases are TGTGCCAGCAGCCAGGGGGCAGGGTCCATGAACACTGAAGCTTTCTTT. Translation: CASSQGAGSMNTEAFF.

The rearrangement joins TRBV28 to TRBJ1-3; TRBD1 matches 8 bases. Germline-derived CDR1 and CDR2 are MDHEN and SYDVKM. The length of the CDR3 is 15 residues. The V segment lost 3 bases and the J segment 4 bases; nucleotides outside the gene matches: 5. Here the CDR3 DNA reads TGTGCCAGCAGTTTCAGGGGGCGCGTCGGAAACACCATATATTTT. This gives the protein CASSFRGRVGNTIYF.

The rearrangement links TRBV27 to TRBJ1-2, with TRBD1 identical over 7 bases. CDR3 length: 15 amino acids. CDR1 and CDR2 (germline): MNHEY, SMNVEV (reference sequence). Trimming removed 5 bases from V and 2 bases from J; junction bases left unmatched: 8. The CDR3 sequence: CASSKSGQANYGYTF. DNA of the CDR3: TGTGCCAGCAGTAAGTCCGGACAGGCGAACTATGGCTACACCTTC.

This chain connects TRBV6-1 to TRBJ1-1, with TRBD1 matching 7 bases. The CDR3 runs 14 residues. Germline V gives CDR1 MNHNS, CDR2 SASEGT. V shed 1 base and J 5 bases; nucleotides not matched to a gene: 4. In DNA form, the CDR3 reads TGTGCCAGCAGTGAAGTGGGCAGGGGGACTGAAGCTTTCTTT. Amino acids: CASSEVGRGTEAFF.

The CDR3, as DNA: TGTGCCAGCAGCCAAGATCCGGCGGGGTCGTACAATGAGCAGTTCTTC. It codes for CASSQDPAGSYNEQFF. This rearrangement joins TRBV4-2 to TRBJ2-1; TRBD2 might be the D (6 bases). The CDR3 runs to 16 residues. The germline V gene has CDR1 LGHNA and CDR2 YNFKEQ. The V end was cut by 0 bases, the J end by 4 bases, with 13 bases between.

The rearrangement joins TRBV29-1 to TRBJ1-2, with TRBD1 identical over 8 bases. The CDR3 contains 14 residues. CDR1 and CDR2 from the germline V gene are SQVTM and ANQGSEA. With V trimmed by 1 base and J by 7 bases, 8 bases remained unmatched. DNA of the CDR3: TGCAGCGTTGAAGCCCAAACCGGGACAGGTGGCTACACCTTC. Its translation is CSVEAQTGTGGYTF.

This clone has a single count. V is TRBV4-2 and J is TRBJ2-7; 13 nucleotides agree with TRBD2. The CDR3 is made up of 19 amino acids. Germline V gene sequence: CDR1 LGHNA, CDR2 YNFKEQ. V trimming: 4 bases; J trimming: 0 bases; junction bases outside the gene matches: 12. The CDR3 nucleotides read TGTGCCAGCAGCCGGAGACTAGCGGGGGGTAACAGGAGCTCCTACGAGCAGTACTTC. Amino acids: CASSRRLAGGNRSSYEQYF.

V and J are TRBV30 and TRBJ2-1; 12 bases align to TRBD2. The CDR3 is 16 residues long. The V and J ends lost 0 bases and 6 bases, in that order; junction bases with no gene match: 6. Germline CDR1 reads GTSNPN; CDR2 reads SVGIG (reference sequence). CDR3 nucleotide sequence: TGTGCCTGGAGTGTCAGGCGACTAGCGGGAGCCAATGAGCAGTTCTTC. Its protein is CAWSVRRLAGANEQFF.

As to this clone: Additional DNA sequences in this sample encode the identical CDR3. This chain connects TRBV7-9 to TRBJ1-2; 8 bases align to TRBD1. Germline trimming cut 0 bases from V and 4 bases from J; bases unmatched to any gene: 1. From germline, CDR1 is SEHNR and CDR2 FQNEAQ (reference sequence). This CDR3 is 14 amino acids long. CDR3 coding DNA: TGTGCCAGCAGCTTAGCGGACAGGGCCTATGGCTACACCTTC. Its translation is CASSLADRAYGYTF.

The sample holds one count of this clone. V and J are TRBV28 and TRBJ2-3, with 9 bases fitting TRBD1. Losses at the gene ends were 6 bases for V and 5 bases for J; bases not matched to a gene: 21. Germline V CDR1 and CDR2: MDHEN, SYDVKM. The CDR3 contains 19 residues. The CDR3 loop reads CASRVVVGPRDRVQDTQYF. In DNA form, the CDR3 reads TGTGCCAGCAGAGTTGTGGTGGGGCCGAGGGACAGGGTACAAGATACGCAGTATTTT.

The chain carries TRBV11-2 and TRBJ1-2; 11 nucleotides align to TRBD1. The V gene's germline CDR1 is SGHAT and CDR2 FQNNGV. With 4 bases clipped from V and 7 bases from J, the junction kept 2 bases outside the gene matches. This CDR3 is built from 13 residues. For the CDR3, the DNA is TGTGCCAGCAGCTGGACAGGGGGCTCTGGCTACACCTTC. It translates to CASSWTGGSGYTF. Based on the CDR3 plus reference TRBV11-2 and TRBJ1-2, the full variable domain is EAGVAQSPRYKIIEKRQSVAFWCNPISGHATLYWYQQILGQGPKLLIQFQNNGVVDDSQLPKDRFSAERLKGVDSTLKIQPAKLEDSAVYLCASSWTGGSGYTFGSGTRLTVV.

The gene calls are TRBV5-1 and TRBJ2-7; D unclear. This CDR3 is built from 15 residues. In germline, CDR1 is SGHRS, CDR2 YFSETQ. V shed 2 bases and J shed 4 bases, with 16 bases lying between them. This chain's CDR3 is CASSLEHNPLYEQYF. In DNA, the CDR3 is TGCGCCAGCAGCTTAGAGCATAACCCCCTGTACGAGCAGTACTTC.

The genes are TRBV6-6 and TRBJ2-7; TRBD2 is a possible D gene (6 bases). The V and J ends lost 6 bases and 3 bases respectively, with 15 bases between them. The length of the CDR3 is 14 residues. Germline CDR1 and CDR2: MNHNY and SVGAGI (reference sequence). The CDR3 here is CASRPSGGSYEQYF. The CDR3 DNA is TGTGCCAGCAGACCTTCCGGGGGAAGCTACGAGCAGTACTTC.

This clone was observed a few times. The rearrangement joins TRBV25-1 to TRBJ1-2; D is ambiguous. Looked up from germline, CDR1 is MGHDK and CDR2 is SYGVNS. Trimming cost V 3 bases and J 4 bases, with 6 bases left between them. This CDR3 is 12 amino acids long. The DNA of the CDR3 is TGTGCCAGCAGTGACCTAGGCTATGGCTACACCTTC. It codes for CASSDLGYGYTF.